This T cell receptor beta chain was obtained from a study of identifying expanded T cells in peripheral blood. Here immunoSEQ multiplex PCR was the method, and the copy in TCRdb shows in-frame clones only, minus some. The profile shows about 110,000 clones, about 87% of them singletons. Trimming at V came to 5 bases and at J to 2 bases, leaving 12 bases not matched to a gene. Looked up from germline, CDR1 is MDHEN and CDR2 is SYDVKM. This CDR3 spans 18 amino acids. The sequence came from a person aged 18 to 70 in good health. The sequenced sample was blood. The J gene is TRBJ1-5, the V gene TRBV28; 10 bases are a match to TRBD1. In nucleotides, the CDR3 is TGTGCCAGCAGTATATTGGGACAGGGGTTTGGTCGCAATCAGCCCCAGCATTTT. As protein: CASSILGQGFGRNQPQHF.